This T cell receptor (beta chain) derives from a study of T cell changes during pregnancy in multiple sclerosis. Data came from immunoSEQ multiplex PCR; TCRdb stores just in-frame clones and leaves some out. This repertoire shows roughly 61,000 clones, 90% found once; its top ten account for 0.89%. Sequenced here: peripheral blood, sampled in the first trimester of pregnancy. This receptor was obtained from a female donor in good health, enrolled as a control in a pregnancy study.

The CDR3 DNA sequence: TGTGCCAGCAGTTTAAGGAGACTGGCCGGGGAGCTGTTTTTT. Its translation is CASSLRRLAGELFF. The J gene is TRBJ2-2, the V gene TRBV6-5; D call uncertain. The CDR3 has 14 amino acids. The germline V and J ends were trimmed by 4 bases and 6 bases, with 12 bases remaining between them. From germline, CDR1 is MNHEY and CDR2 SVGAGI.